What follows describes a single T cell receptor beta chain. The germline CDR1 and CDR2 sequences are SGHAT and FQNNGV. The CDR3 loop spans 16 amino acids. The ends lost 6 bases at V and 2 bases at J; junction bases unmatched: 12. This specimen comes from a study of blood T cell repertoires in COVID-19. On the study more broadly: PBMCs, B-cell-depleted T cells, or T cells were the source of the cDNA or gDNA that made up the material.

Original processing notes: Reference gene primer amplification yielded estimated nucleated cell counts. Using immunoSEQ multiplex PCR, the repertoire was profiled, and TCRdb retains in-frame clones only, with some absent. V and J calls and clone size follow that table, whereas D and trimming were derived from the DNA. The sample contains 30,000 or so clones, 82% of which appear only once. Specimen: peripheral blood. This chain connects TRBV11-2 to TRBJ2-7, with TRBD1 matching 8 bases. The clonotype originates from an elderly man with active or convalescent COVID-19. Here the CDR3 DNA reads TGTGCCAGCAGACTTAGACAGGGGAGCGAAACCTACGAGCAGTACTTC. Translation: CASRLRQGSETYEQYF.